These T cell receptor beta chains were read from a single sample in a study of CD8+ T cells in alopecia areata. The method was immunoSEQ multiplex PCR; TCRdb's version includes in-frame clones alone and lacks a portion of them. Of some 200,000 clones in the sample, 55% to 70% were seen once. Sequencing was performed on CD4+ T cells sorted from blood, taken at week 4, from a patient treated with tofacitinib. The receptor source for this set is a human donor with alopecia areata. Both conserved end residues are part of each CDR3. D genes are given only for firm matches. Rows may omit the clone size; those that give it use once, few, many or a size class.

j_call,clone_size,v_call,d_call,cdr3_aa,cdr3_nt
TRBJ2-4,-,TRBV5-1,-,CASSTGQPRNIQYF,TGCGCCAGCAGCACAGGACAGCCAAGAAACATTCAGTACTTC
TRBJ2-2,few,TRBV5-4,-,CASSPPLGTGELFF,TGTGCCAGCAGCCCCCCTCTAGGCACCGGGGAGCTGTTTTTT
TRBJ2-7,-,TRBV2,-,CASGAGGDSPIFYEQYF,TGTGCCAGCGGAGCTGGCGGCGACAGTCCCATTTTTTACGAGCAGTACTTC
TRBJ1-5,few,TRBV28,-,CASRLPTNQPQHF,TGTGCCAGCAGACTGCCCACCAACCAGCCCCAGCATTTT
TRBJ1-1,-,TRBV30,-,CAWGRGGNTEAFF,TGTGCCTGGGGCCGAGGGGGGAACACTGAAGCTTTCTTT
TRBJ1-2,-,TRBV18,TRBD1,CASSVGTGNYGYTF,TGTGCCAGCTCAGTAGGGACAGGGAACTATGGCTACACCTTC
TRBJ2-4,-,TRBV6-6,-,CASSRQSSKDIQYF,TGTGCCAGCAGTCGACAGTCTTCAAAGGACATTCAGTACTTC
TRBJ2-7,-,TRBV27,-,CASSTTRVSAVYEQYF,TGTGCCAGCAGCACCACGAGGGTTTCGGCGGTTTACGAGCAGTACTTC
TRBJ1-2,-,TRBV18,TRBD1,CASSTDRETYGYTF,TGTGCCAGCTCAACCGACAGGGAGACCTATGGCTACACCTTC
TRBJ2-2,few,TRBV5-4,TRBD1,CASSSNTGTDNTGELFF,TGTGCCAGCAGCTCTAATACCGGGACAGATAACACCGGGGAGCTGTTTTTT
TRBJ2-7,-,TRBV4-1,-,CASSQDKYGTGTYEQYF,TGCGCCAGCAGCCAAGATAAGTACGGGACGGGGACCTACGAGCAGTACTTC
TRBJ2-3,-,TRBV5-1,-,CASSLEPSTDTQYF,TGCGCCAGCAGCTTGGAGCCTAGCACAGATACGCAGTATTTT
TRBJ1-5,-,TRBV30,-,CAWSVTRGAGNQPQHF,TGTGCCTGGAGTGTAACACGTGGGGCGGGCAATCAGCCCCAGCATTTT
TRBJ2-6,few,TRBV7-2,-,CASNPFAHSGANVLTF,TGTGCCAGCAACCCCTTTGCCCACTCTGGGGCCAACGTCCTGACTTTC
TRBJ2-5,-,TRBV30,-,CAWSLETQYF,TGTGCCTGGAGTCTGGAGACCCAGTACTTC
TRBJ2-2,-,TRBV15,-,CATSIQNTGELFF,TGTGCCACCAGCATTCAGAACACCGGGGAGCTGTTTTTT
TRBJ2-5,-,TRBV7-9,-,CASSSPPGLGSQETQYF,TGTGCCAGCAGCTCTCCTCCAGGTCTAGGATCCCAAGAGACCCAGTACTTC
TRBJ1-4,-,TRBV27,TRBD1,CASKRTGAIEKLFF,TGTGCCAGCAAACGGACAGGAGCAATTGAAAAACTGTTTTTT
TRBJ2-1,few,TRBV5-1,TRBD1,CASSLGTGGHNEQFF,TGCGCCAGCAGCTTGGGGACAGGGGGCCACAATGAGCAGTTCTTC
TRBJ1-2,once,TRBV28,-,CASRESYGYTF,TGTGCCAGCCGGGAGAGCTATGGCTACACCTTC
TRBJ2-7,-,TRBV7-8,-,CASSLGQGGYEQYF,TGTGCCAGCAGCTTAGGACAGGGAGGATACGAGCAGTACTTC
TRBJ2-2,-,TRBV5-1,-,CASSLVMGTGELFF,TGCGCCAGCAGCTTGGTTATGGGAACCGGGGAGCTGTTTTTT
TRBJ2-5,once,TRBV4-1,TRBD2,CASSQSGGGGGETQYF,TGCGCCAGCAGCCAAAGCGGCGGGGGTGGTGGAGAGACCCAGTACTTC
TRBJ2-2,few,TRBV28,-,CASSFLDTNTGELFF,TGTGCCAGCAGTTTCCTCGACACGAACACCGGGGAGCTGTTTTTT
TRBJ2-5,-,TRBV30,-,CAWSVQRGSGETQYF,TGTGCCTGGAGTGTACAAAGGGGGAGTGGCGAGACCCAGTACTTC
TRBJ2-1,-,TRBV30,-,CAWSSTYNEQFF,TGTGCCTGGAGCAGTACCTACAATGAGCAGTTCTTC
TRBJ2-2,-,TRBV20-1,-,CSATVWGELFF,TGCAGTGCCACAGTATGGGGGGAGCTGTTTTTT
TRBJ1-2,-,TRBV30,-,CAWRGSVPGYTF,TGTGCCTGGCGAGGCTCGGTGCCCGGCTACACCTTC
TRBJ1-6,-,TRBV30,-,CAWTPGPNSPLHF,TGTGCCTGGACCCCCGGGCCGAATTCACCCCTCCACTTT
TRBJ2-5,-,TRBV9,-,CASSVESGSQETQYF,TGTGCCAGCAGCGTAGAGTCAGGTTCTCAAGAGACCCAGTACTTC
TRBJ2-3,-,TRBV28,-,CASSNRQGGSDTQYF,TGTGCCAGCAGTAACCGACAGGGAGGGTCAGATACGCAGTATTTT
TRBJ2-3,few,TRBV29-1,-,CSVAHNREAADTQYF,TGCAGCGTTGCTCATAACAGGGAAGCCGCAGATACGCAGTATTTT
TRBJ1-2,-,TRBV28,TRBD1,CATGQGAGYGYTF,TGTGCCACCGGACAGGGGGCGGGCTATGGCTACACCTTC
TRBJ2-1,-,TRBV10-3,-,CAISEGQYNEQFF,TGTGCCATCAGTGAAGGGCAGTACAATGAGCAGTTCTTC
TRBJ2-5,once,TRBV15,-,CATSRSSGVEETQYF,TGTGCCACCAGCAGGTCCTCTGGGGTCGAAGAGACCCAGTACTTC
TRBJ2-3,few,TRBV6-5,-,CASRLGGRADTQYF,TGTGCCAGCAGACTCGGGGGACGGGCAGATACGCAGTATTTT
TRBJ1-1,few,TRBV30,-,CAWRMRGWSTEAFF,TGTGCCTGGAGAATGCGAGGCTGGAGCACTGAAGCTTTCTTT
TRBJ2-7,-,TRBV4-1,-,CASSQVSREEQYF,TGCGCCAGCAGCCAAGTGTCGAGGGAGGAGCAGTACTTC
TRBJ2-3,-,TRBV30,-,CAWSVLGGAGTDTQYF,TGTGCCTGGAGTGTACTTGGAGGGGCAGGCACAGATACGCAGTATTTT
TRBJ1-2,few,TRBV5-5,-,CASSLAADRRFGYTF,TGTGCCAGCAGCTTGGCCGCAGACAGGAGGTTTGGCTACACCTTC
TRBJ2-3,-,TRBV28,-,CASRGNVGAWGTDTQYF,TGTGCCAGCAGGGGGAACGTGGGGGCATGGGGCACAGATACGCAGTATTTT
TRBJ2-5,-,TRBV29-1,-,CSASPLLRREETQYF,TGCAGCGCCTCCCCCCTCTTGCGACGGGAGGAGACCCAGTACTTC
TRBJ2-1,few,TRBV7-2,-,CASSPQEVSYNEQFF,TGTGCCAGCAGCCCCCAGGAGGTCTCCTACAATGAGCAGTTCTTC
TRBJ2-7,-,TRBV6-1,-,CASSEALRGWGSYEQYF,TGTGCCAGCAGTGAAGCGCTTCGGGGTTGGGGGTCCTACGAGCAGTACTTC
TRBJ1-1,-,TRBV5-1,-,CASGRGLTGNEAFF,TGCGCCAGCGGAAGGGGTTTAACAGGGAACGAAGCTTTCTTT
TRBJ1-2,-,TRBV30,-,CAWTPRNYGYTF,TGTGCCTGGACACCAAGGAACTATGGCTACACCTTC
TRBJ1-2,once,TRBV5-1,TRBD1,CASSRSRDRGDGYTF,TGCGCCAGCAGCCGGTCCCGGGACAGGGGAGATGGCTACACCTTC
TRBJ2-1,-,TRBV13,TRBD1,CASSLNRGNEQFF,TGTGCCAGCAGCTTAAACAGGGGCAATGAGCAGTTCTTC
TRBJ2-3,few,TRBV5-8,TRBD1,CASSWDREDTQYF,TGTGCCAGCAGCTGGGACAGGGAAGATACGCAGTATTTT
TRBJ2-4,few,TRBV29-1,TRBD1,CSVGTGQNIQYF,TGCAGCGTAGGGACAGGGCAAAACATTCAGTACTTC
TRBJ1-4,-,TRBV9,TRBD1,CASSVATGVGEKLFF,TGTGCCAGCAGCGTAGCAACAGGGGTGGGTGAAAAACTGTTTTTT
TRBJ2-7,few,TRBV29-1,TRBD1,CSVLQGYEQYF,TGCAGCGTCCTACAGGGGTACGAGCAGTACTTC
TRBJ2-1,few,TRBV7-2,-,CASSQGPYNEQFF,TGTGCCAGCAGCCAGGGACCGTACAATGAGCAGTTCTTC